The clone carrying this T cell receptor (beta chain) was counted a few times. The antigen is undetermined. The CDR3 has 16 residues. Germline loops: CDR1 SEHNR, CDR2 FQNEAQ (reference sequence). With 5 bases clipped from V and 1 base from J, the junction kept 10 bases outside the gene matches. These data originate in a study of T-cell memory formation after mild COVID-19. Across the study: TCR clusters showed largely donor specificity.

Study-wide points: Contracting CD4+ clones sat mainly in CM and EM; CD8+ in EMRA.

TCRdb processed the 5' RACE reads anew with MiXCR; each CDR3 protein has one entry. The sample includes around 130,000 distinct CDR3 sequences, more than 13% of them seen just once. The chain uses TRBV7-9 and TRBJ1-1, with TRBD1 matching over 7 bases. The sequencing sample was made of PBMCs or a T cell subset sorted from them (not recorded which). The source of this sequence is an adult woman who had mild COVID-19 (a few samples of this study predate the infection). Cell type and time point are not known. CDR3 DNA sequence: TGTGCCAGCAGCCAACAGGGGTTGGGGGAGAACACTGAAGCTTTCTTT. Residues: CASSQQGLGENTEAFF.